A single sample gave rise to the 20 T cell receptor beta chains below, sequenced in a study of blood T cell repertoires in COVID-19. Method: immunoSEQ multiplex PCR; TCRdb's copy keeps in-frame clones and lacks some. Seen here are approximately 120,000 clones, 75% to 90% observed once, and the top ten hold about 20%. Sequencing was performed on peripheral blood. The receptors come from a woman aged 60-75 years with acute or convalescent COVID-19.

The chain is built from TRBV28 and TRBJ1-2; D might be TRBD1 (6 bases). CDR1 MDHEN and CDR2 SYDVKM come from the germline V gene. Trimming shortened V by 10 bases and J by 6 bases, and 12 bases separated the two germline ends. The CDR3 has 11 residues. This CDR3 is CANQGQNGYTF. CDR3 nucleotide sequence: TGTGCCAACCAGGGGCAGAATGGCTACACCTTC.

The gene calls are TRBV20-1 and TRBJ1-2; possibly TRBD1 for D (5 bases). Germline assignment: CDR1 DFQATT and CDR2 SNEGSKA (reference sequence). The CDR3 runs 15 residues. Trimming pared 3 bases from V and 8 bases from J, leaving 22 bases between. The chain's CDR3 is CSASSPGGTRVGYTF. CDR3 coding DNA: TGCAGTGCTAGTTCGCCCGGAGGGACTCGCGTCGGCTACACCTTC.

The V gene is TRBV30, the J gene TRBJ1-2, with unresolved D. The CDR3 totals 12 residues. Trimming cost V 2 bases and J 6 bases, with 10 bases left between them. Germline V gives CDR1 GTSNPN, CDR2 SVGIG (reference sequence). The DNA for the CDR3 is TGTGCCTGGAGTTTAGCCCTGCATGGCTACACCTTC. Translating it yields CAWSLALHGYTF.

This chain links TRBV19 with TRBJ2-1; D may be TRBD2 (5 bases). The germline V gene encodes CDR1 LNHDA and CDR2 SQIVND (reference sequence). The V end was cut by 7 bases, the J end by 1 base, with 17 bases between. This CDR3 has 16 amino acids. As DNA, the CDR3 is TGTGCCAGTAATTTTAAGCGGTCGACGTCCTACAATGAGCAGTTCTTC. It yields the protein CASNFKRSTSYNEQFF.

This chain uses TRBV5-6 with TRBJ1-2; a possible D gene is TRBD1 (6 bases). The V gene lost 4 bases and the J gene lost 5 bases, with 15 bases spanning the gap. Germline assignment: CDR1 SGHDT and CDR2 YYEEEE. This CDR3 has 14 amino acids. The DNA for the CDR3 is TGTGCCAGCAGCCCGACAGGTTCCCATTATGGCTACACCTTC. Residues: CASSPTGSHYGYTF.

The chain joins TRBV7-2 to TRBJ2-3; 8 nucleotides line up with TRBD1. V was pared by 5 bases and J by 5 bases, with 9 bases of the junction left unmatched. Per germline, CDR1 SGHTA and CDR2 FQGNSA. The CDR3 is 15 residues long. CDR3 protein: CASSPQGVWVDTQYF. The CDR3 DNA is TGTGCCAGCAGCCCACAGGGGGTCTGGGTAGATACGCAGTATTTT. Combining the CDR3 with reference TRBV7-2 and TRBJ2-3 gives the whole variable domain GAGVSQSPSNKVTEKGKDVELRCDPISGHTALYWYRQSLGQGLEFLIYFQGNSAPDKSGLPSDRFSAERTGGSVSTLTIQRTQQEDSAVYLCASSPQGVWVDTQYFGPGTRLTVL.

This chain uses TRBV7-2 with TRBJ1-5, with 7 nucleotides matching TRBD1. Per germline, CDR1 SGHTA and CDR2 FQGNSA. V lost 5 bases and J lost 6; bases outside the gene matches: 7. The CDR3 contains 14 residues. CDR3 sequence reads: CASSHRQGIQPQHF. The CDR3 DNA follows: TGTGCCAGCAGCCACCGACAGGGCATTCAGCCCCAGCATTTT.

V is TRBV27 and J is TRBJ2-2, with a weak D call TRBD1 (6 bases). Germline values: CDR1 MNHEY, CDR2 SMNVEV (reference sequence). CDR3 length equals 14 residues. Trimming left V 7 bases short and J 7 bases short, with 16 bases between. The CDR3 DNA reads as TGTGCCAGCAAAAGACAGGAAATGGTCGGGGAGCTGTTTTTT. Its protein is CASKRQEMVGELFF.

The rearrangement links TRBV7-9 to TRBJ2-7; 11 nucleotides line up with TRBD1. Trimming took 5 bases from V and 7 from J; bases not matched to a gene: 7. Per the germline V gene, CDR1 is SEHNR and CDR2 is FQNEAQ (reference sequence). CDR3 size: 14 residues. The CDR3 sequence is CASSGQGASAEQYF. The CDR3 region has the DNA TGTGCCAGCAGCGGACAGGGGGCGAGCGCGGAGCAGTACTTC.

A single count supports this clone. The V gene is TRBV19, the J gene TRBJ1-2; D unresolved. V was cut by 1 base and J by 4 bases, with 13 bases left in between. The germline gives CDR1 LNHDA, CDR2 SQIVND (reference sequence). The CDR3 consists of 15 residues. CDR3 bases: TGTGCCAGTAGTATAGCGATGGAGGCAATCTATGGCTACACCTTC. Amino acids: CASSIAMEAIYGYTF.

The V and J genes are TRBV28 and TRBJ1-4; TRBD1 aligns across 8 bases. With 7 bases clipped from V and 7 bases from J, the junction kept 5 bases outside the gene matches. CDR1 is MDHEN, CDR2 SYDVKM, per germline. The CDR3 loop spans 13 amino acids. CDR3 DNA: TGTGCCAGCAAGCGACAGGGGTTTGAAAAACTGTTTTTT. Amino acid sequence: CASKRQGFEKLFF.

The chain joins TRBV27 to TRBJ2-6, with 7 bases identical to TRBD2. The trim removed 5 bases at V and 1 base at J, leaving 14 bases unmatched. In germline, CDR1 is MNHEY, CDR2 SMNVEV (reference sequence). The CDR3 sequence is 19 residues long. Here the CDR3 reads CASSPTLGGRLSGANVLTF. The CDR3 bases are TGTGCCAGCAGTCCCACCTTGGGAGGGCGATTATCTGGGGCCAACGTCCTGACTTTC. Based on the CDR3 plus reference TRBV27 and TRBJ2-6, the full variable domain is EAQVTQNPRYLITVTGKKLTVTCSQNMNHEYMSWYRQDPGLGLRQIYYSMNVEVTDKGDVPEGYKVSRKEKRNFPLILESPSPNQTSLYFCASSPTLGGRLSGANVLTFGAGSRLTVL.

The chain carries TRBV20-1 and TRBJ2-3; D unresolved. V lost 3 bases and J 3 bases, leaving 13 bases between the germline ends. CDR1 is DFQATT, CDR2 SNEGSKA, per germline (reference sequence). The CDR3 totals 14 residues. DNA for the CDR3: TGCAGTGCTAGTTACCAGGCGCTAACAGATACGCAGTATTTT. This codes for CSASYQALTDTQYF.

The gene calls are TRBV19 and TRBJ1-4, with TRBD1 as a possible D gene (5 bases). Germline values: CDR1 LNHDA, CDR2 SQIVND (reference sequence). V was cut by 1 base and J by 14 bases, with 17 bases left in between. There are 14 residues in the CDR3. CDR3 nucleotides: TGTGCCAGTAGTATAGGTAGCCGACGGGGGTCCCTGTTTTTT. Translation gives CASSIGSRRGSLFF.

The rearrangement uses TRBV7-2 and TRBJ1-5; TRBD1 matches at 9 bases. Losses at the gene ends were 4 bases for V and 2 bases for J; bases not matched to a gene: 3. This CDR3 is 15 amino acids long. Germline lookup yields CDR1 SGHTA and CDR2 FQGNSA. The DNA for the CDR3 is TGTGCCAGCAGCTGGGACAGGGATCGCAATCAGCCCCAGCATTTT. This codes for CASSWDRDRNQPQHF. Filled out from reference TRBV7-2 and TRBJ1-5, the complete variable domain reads GAGVSQSPSNKVTEKGKDVELRCDPISGHTALYWYRQSLGQGLEFLIYFQGNSAPDKSGLPSDRFSAERTGGSVSTLTIQRTQQEDSAVYLCASSWDRDRNQPQHFGDGTRLSIL.

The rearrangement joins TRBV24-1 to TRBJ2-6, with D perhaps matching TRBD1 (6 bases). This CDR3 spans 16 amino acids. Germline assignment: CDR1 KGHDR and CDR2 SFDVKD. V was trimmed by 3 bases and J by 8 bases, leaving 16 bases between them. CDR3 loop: CATSDADSRRSNVLTF. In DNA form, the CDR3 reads TGTGCCACCAGTGATGCGGACAGTCGGAGGTCCAACGTCCTGACTTTC.

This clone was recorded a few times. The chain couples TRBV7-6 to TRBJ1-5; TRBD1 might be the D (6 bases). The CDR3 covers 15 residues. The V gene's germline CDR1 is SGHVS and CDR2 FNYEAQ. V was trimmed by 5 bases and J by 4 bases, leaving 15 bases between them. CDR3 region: CASSPGTWENQPQHF. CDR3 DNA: TGTGCCAGCAGCCCCGGGACATGGGAGAATCAGCCCCAGCATTTT.

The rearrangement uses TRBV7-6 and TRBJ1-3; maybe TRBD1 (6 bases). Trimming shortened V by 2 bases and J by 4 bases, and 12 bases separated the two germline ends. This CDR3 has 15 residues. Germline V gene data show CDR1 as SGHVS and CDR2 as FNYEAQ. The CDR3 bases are TGTGCCAGCAGCTTAAATGGGGGCCTCGGAAACACCATATATTTT. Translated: CASSLNGGLGNTIYF.

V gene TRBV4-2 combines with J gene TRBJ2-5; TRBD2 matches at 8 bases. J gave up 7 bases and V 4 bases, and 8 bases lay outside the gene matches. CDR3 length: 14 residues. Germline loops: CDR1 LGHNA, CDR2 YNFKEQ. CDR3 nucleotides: TGTGCCAGCAGCCCGAGTAGGGCGGGGGGGACCCAGTACTTC. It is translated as CASSPSRAGGTQYF.

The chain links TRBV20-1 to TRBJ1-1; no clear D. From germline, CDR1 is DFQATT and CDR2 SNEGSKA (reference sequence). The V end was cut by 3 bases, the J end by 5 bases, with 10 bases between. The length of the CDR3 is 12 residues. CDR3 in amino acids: CSASQTLTEAFF. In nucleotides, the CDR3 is TGCAGTGCTAGTCAGACTCTAACTGAAGCTTTCTTT.